This is a list of T cell receptor beta chains from one sample in a study of blood T cell repertoires in COVID-19. Profiling relied on immunoSEQ multiplex PCR, and the TCRdb table lists in-frame clones only, not all of them. The table shows about 220,000 clones, with just under 85% occurring only once. The source material was PBMCs or T cells enriched from blood (not recorded which). All receptors derive from a woman aged 40 to 50 with acute COVID-19. Both conserved end residues are part of each CDR3. The order of the fields is D gene, clone size, J gene, V gene, CDR3 protein, CDR3 DNA. The D gene is left open where the match is weak. Only part of the rows carry a size: once, few, many, or a class if the clone is expanded.

>TRBD2|NA|TRBJ2-1|TRBV9
CASSVNPGLVDEQFF
TGTGCCAGCAGCGTAAACCCTGGACTAGTCGATGAGCAGTTCTTC
>NA|NA|TRBJ2-5|TRBV11-3
CASSSWDNQETQYF
TGTGCCAGCAGCTCTTGGGACAACCAAGAGACCCAGTACTTC
>TRBD2|NA|TRBJ2-7|TRBV2
CASRDPGTSGTSYEQYF
TGTGCCAGCAGAGACCCCGGGACTAGCGGGACCTCCTACGAGCAGTACTTC
>NA|few|TRBJ1-2|TRBV6-5
CASSYSRSARGYTF
TGTGCCAGCAGTTACAGCCGGTCGGCGAGGGGCTACACCTTC
>NA|NA|TRBJ2-7|TRBV3-1/TRBV3-2
CASSQGRGRVDYEQYF
TGTGCCAGCAGCCAAGGCCGAGGGCGGGTCGACTACGAGCAGTACTTC
>TRBD1|NA|TRBJ1-5|TRBV19
CASSLQGDQPQHF
TGTGCCAGTAGTTTACAGGGGGACCAGCCCCAGCATTTT
>NA|NA|TRBJ2-4|TRBV5-1
CASSLVQGAKNIQYF
TGCGCCAGCAGCTTGGTCCAGGGGGCCAAAAACATTCAGTACTTC
>TRBD2|NA|TRBJ2-7|TRBV7-9
CASSPGGLRNYEQYF
TGTGCCAGCAGCCCGGGGGGGCTCCGGAACTACGAGCAGTACTTC
>NA|NA|TRBJ1-3|TRBV24-1
CATSPPRPGSGNTIYF
TGTGCCACCAGCCCCCCGCGCCCCGGCTCTGGAAACACCATATATTTT
>TRBD1|NA|TRBJ1-3|TRBV7-9
CASSRGQASGNTIYF
TGTGCCAGCAGCCGAGGACAGGCCTCTGGAAACACCATATATTTT
>NA|NA|TRBJ1-5|TRBV28
CASTLPNSGYQPQHF
TGTGCCAGCACTCTACCCAATTCAGGGTACCAGCCCCAGCATTTT
>TRBD2|NA|TRBJ2-1|TRBV5-1
CASSLAPSGRLSYNEQFF
TGCGCCAGCAGCTTGGCCCCTAGCGGGAGGCTCTCCTACAATGAGCAGTTCTTC
>TRBD1|NA|TRBJ1-4|TRBV5-8
CASSPLPGQGRTNEKLFF
TGTGCCAGCAGCCCTCTCCCGGGACAGGGTCGCACTAATGAAAAACTGTTTTTT
>TRBD1|NA|TRBJ1-2|TRBV4-1
CASSQDRTGVGYGYTF
TGCGCCAGCAGCCAAGACCGGACAGGGGTAGGCTATGGCTACACCTTC
>TRBD2|NA|TRBJ2-2|TRBV11-2
CASSLSLIAGVSSGELFF
TGTGCCAGCAGTTTATCCCTTATAGCGGGAGTTTCGTCCGGGGAGCTGTTTTTT
>NA|NA|TRBJ1-6|TRBV3-1/TRBV3-2
CASSPTGTYNSPLHF
TGTGCCAGCAGCCCAACGGGTACCTATAATTCACCCCTCCACTTT
>TRBD1|once|TRBJ2-5|TRBV11-1
CASSWGQGASETQYF
TGTGCCAGCAGCTGGGGACAGGGGGCGAGCGAGACCCAGTACTTC
>NA|NA|TRBJ1-2|TRBV7-9
CASSPSKGRGGYTF
TGTGCCAGCAGCCCTTCGAAGGGGCGTGGAGGCTACACCTTC
>NA|NA|TRBJ2-7|TRBV7-8
CASSLDFRLASSYEQYF
TGTGCCAGCAGCTTAGATTTTAGGCTGGCTAGCTCCTACGAGCAGTACTTC
>NA|NA|TRBJ1-6|TRBV2
CASGRGNNSPLHF
TGTGCCAGCGGTAGGGGAAATAATTCACCCCTCCACTTT
>TRBD2|NA|TRBJ2-3|TRBV9
CASSYGAGGTDTQYF
TGTGCCAGCAGCTACGGGGCGGGGGGCACAGATACGCAGTATTTT
>TRBD2|once|TRBJ2-7|TRBV19
CASSEAGGGYEQYF
TGTGCCAGTAGTGAGGCGGGAGGGGGCTACGAGCAGTACTTC
>NA|once|TRBJ1-2|TRBV13
CASSLSGGGVGYTF
TGTGCCAGCAGCTTGTCAGGAGGGGGGGTTGGCTACACCTTC
>TRBD1|NA|TRBJ2-1|TRBV5-1
CASSLGLLPGQGNEQFF
TGCGCCAGCAGCTTAGGACTCCTACCGGGACAGGGCAATGAGCAGTTCTTC
>NA|NA|TRBJ1-4|TRBV30
CAWSPPWGRGNEKLFF
TGTGCCTGGAGTCCCCCCTGGGGGAGGGGGAATGAAAAACTGTTTTTT
>TRBD1|NA|TRBJ1-1|TRBV6-5
CASSSTGFGTEAFF
TGTGCCAGCAGTTCGACAGGGTTCGGCACTGAAGCTTTCTTT
>TRBD2|NA|TRBJ2-7|TRBV11-2
CASSSSGGGNEQYF
TGTGCCAGCAGCTCTAGCGGGGGAGGCAACGAGCAGTACTTC
>TRBD2|many|TRBJ2-7|TRBV19
CASSILAGGDYEQYF
TGTGCCAGTAGTATTTTAGCGGGGGGGGACTACGAGCAGTACTTC
>TRBD2|NA|TRBJ2-2|TRBV7-6
CASSLETGGWTGELFF
TGTGCCAGCAGCTTAGAAACGGGGGGATGGACCGGGGAGCTGTTTTTT
>NA|NA|TRBJ1-6|TRBV2
CASSLGGLYNSPLHF
TGTGCCAGCAGTCTCGGGGGTCTGTATAATTCACCCCTCCACTTT
>TRBD2|NA|TRBJ2-1|TRBV4-2
CASSQASSGSSYNEQFF
TGTGCCAGCAGCCAAGCCTCTAGCGGGAGCTCCTACAATGAGCAGTTCTTC
>TRBD2|NA|TRBJ2-7|TRBV3-1/TRBV3-2
CASSRGTSGPYEQYF
TGTGCCAGCAGCCGGGGGACTAGCGGACCCTACGAGCAGTACTTC
>NA|many|TRBJ2-2|TRBV2
CASLTRGVSAGELFF
TGTGCCAGCCTCACAAGGGGCGTATCGGCCGGGGAGCTGTTTTTT
>TRBD1|NA|TRBJ2-7|TRBV5-6
CASSLGQGALSYEQYF
TGTGCCAGCAGCTTGGGACAGGGGGCGTTGTCCTACGAGCAGTACTTC
>TRBD1|NA|TRBJ1-1|TRBV18
CASSEKTGDRAFF
TGTGCCAGCTCAGAGAAGACAGGGGACAGAGCTTTCTTT
>TRBD2|NA|TRBJ2-7|TRBV19
CASSELAGGSYEQYF
TGTGCCAGTAGTGAGCTAGCGGGAGGGTCCTACGAGCAGTACTTC
>TRBD1|NA|TRBJ1-1|TRBV5-1
CASSLSGTGVRTEAFF
TGCGCCAGCAGCTTGTCCGGGACAGGGGTTCGAACTGAAGCTTTCTTT
>NA|NA|TRBJ1-2|TRBV3-1/TRBV3-2
CASSQSARQAGYGYTF
TGTGCCAGCAGCCAAAGCGCGCGACAGGCGGGTTATGGCTACACCTTC
>TRBD1|many|TRBJ1-4|TRBV7-9
CASSQGQGNEKLFF
TGTGCCAGCAGCCAGGGACAGGGTAATGAAAAACTGTTTTTT
>TRBD1|once|TRBJ1-1|TRBV19
CASSIRSGGNTEAFF
TGTGCCAGTAGTATAAGGTCAGGGGGTAACACTGAAGCTTTCTTT
>TRBD2|NA|TRBJ2-1|TRBV28
CASSSPWASGSYNEQFF
TGTGCCAGCAGTTCGCCCTGGGCTAGCGGATCCTACAATGAGCAGTTCTTC
>TRBD1|once|TRBJ1-6|TRBV9
CASSVAQGGNSPLHF
TGTGCCAGCAGCGTAGCACAGGGGGGCAATTCACCCCTCCACTTT
>NA|NA|TRBJ2-5|TRBV4-2
CASSDPGYQETQYF
TGTGCCAGCAGCGACCCAGGTTATCAAGAGACCCAGTACTTC
>TRBD1|NA|TRBJ2-7|TRBV7-9
CASSLSGGYEQYF
TGTGCCAGCAGCTTATCAGGGGGTTACGAGCAGTACTTC
>TRBD2|NA|TRBJ2-7|TRBV7-2
CASTQRGDGGSYEQYF
TGTGCCAGCACCCAACGGGGGGACGGGGGCTCCTACGAGCAGTACTTC
>NA|NA|TRBJ2-5|TRBV5-6
CASSLISNRETQYF
TGTGCCAGCAGCTTGATAAGTAACAGGGAGACCCAGTACTTC
>TRBD1|NA|TRBJ1-6|TRBV30
CAWSDYGQGRNSPLHF
TGTGCCTGGAGTGATTACGGACAGGGGCGGAATTCACCCCTCCACTTT
>TRBD2|NA|TRBJ2-5|TRBV7-9
CASSLGSGRAETQYF
TGTGCCAGCAGCTTAGGTAGCGGGAGGGCGGAGACCCAGTACTTC
>NA|NA|TRBJ1-1|TRBV6-5
CASSYGSPQMNTEAFF
TGTGCCAGCAGTTACGGTTCTCCCCAGATGAACACTGAAGCTTTCTTT